These 3 T cell receptor beta chains share one sample of origin, sequenced in a study of a mutant IDH1 vaccine in newly diagnosed glioma. As for time point: week 5, during vaccination. The vaccine gave 300 ug of a 20-mer mutant IDH1 peptide subcutaneously per dose. For these TCRs, the target antigens are not known. This table comes from immunoSEQ multiplex PCR, and its TCRdb copy is limited to in-frame clones, with some not included. Found here are more than 35,000 clones, 80% to 90% of them singletons; the top ten hold around 1.7%. The sample consisted of PBMCs, taken from a glioma patient whose treatment included an IDH1 peptide vaccine. The receptor source for this set is a man aged 40-55 years with glioma.

This chain uses TRBV6-4 with TRBJ2-3; possibly TRBD1 or TRBD2 for D (6 bases each). Per germline, CDR1 MRHNA and CDR2 SNTAGT. Trimming took 1 base from V and 3 from J, leaving 8 bases between them. The CDR3 spans 14 residues. The CDR3 nucleotides read TGTGCCAGCAGTGACTGGGGGGCGACAGATACGCAGTATTTT. It yields the protein CASSDWGATDTQYF.

The CDR3 reads CAAWGGDEQYF. The CDR3 DNA sequence: TGTGCCGCTTGGGGGGGCGACGAGCAGTACTTC. The V gene is TRBV27, the J gene TRBJ2-7; a weak D match, TRBD2 (7 bases). V gave up 11 bases and J gave up 5 bases, with 13 bases separating them. The V gene's germline CDR1 is MNHEY and CDR2 SMNVEV (reference sequence). The CDR3 totals 11 residues.

The CDR3 sequence is CASSPLGRGGRAQETQYF. The CDR3 nucleotides are TGTGCCAGCTCACCGTTGGGTCGAGGCGGGAGGGCCCAAGAGACCCAGTACTTC. This chain uses TRBV18 with TRBJ2-5; 9 nucleotides align to TRBD2. Germline V gene lookup returns CDR1 KGHSH and CDR2 LQKENI. V lost 3 bases to trimming and J lost 1 base; unmatched junction nucleotides: 12. The CDR3 runs to 18 residues. The variable domain in full, completed from reference TRBV18 and TRBJ2-5, reads NAGVMQNPRHLVRRRGQEARLRCSPMKGHSHVYWYRQLPEEGLKFMVYLQKENIIDESGMPKERFSAEFPKEGPSILRIQQVVRGDSAAYFCASSPLGRGGRAQETQYFGPGTRLLVL.